The rows below give T cell receptor beta chains drawn from one sample of a study of response to subunit inactivated influenza vaccine. TCRdb analysed the RT-PCR reads with MiXCR anew, one entry per CDR3 protein. The table includes about 800,000 distinct CDR3 sequences, about 20% detected once. The input for sequencing was PBMCs from blood, taken around 5 days after vaccination. These receptors were obtained from a man aged 50 to 59 who received an inactivated influenza vaccine. CDR3s include the opening cysteine and the closing phenylalanine or tryptophan. D genes are given only for firm matches. Size values are once, few and many counts, or a class for expanded clones, and some rows have none.

clone size	D gene	V gene	CDR3 length	J gene	CDR3 DNA	CDR3 protein
few	.	TRBV5-6	15	TRBJ2-7	TGTGCCAGCAGCTTTTTCCTGCGGTCCTCCTACGAGCAGTACTTC	CASSFFLRSSYEQYF
.	.	TRBV10-3	13	TRBJ1-1	TGTGCCATCAGTCCCGCAGGGGCCCCTGAAGCTTTCTTT	CAISPAGAPEAFF
.	TRBD1	TRBV29-1	12	TRBJ1-1	TGCAGCGTCGACAGGGGCAGGGGTGAAGCTTTCTTT	CSVDRGRGEAFF
many	TRBD2	TRBV20-1	16	TRBJ2-7	TGCAGTGCTAGAGATGTTCAACTAGCGGGACGCTACGAGCAGTACTTC	CSARDVQLAGRYEQYF
.	TRBD1	TRBV12-3/TRBV12-4	14	TRBJ2-4	TGTGCCAGCAGTACTGGGACAGGGACAAACATTCAGTACTTC	CASSTGTGTNIQYF
.	.	TRBV6-6	12	TRBJ1-1	TGTGCCAGCAGTTACAGTAGCGCTGAAGCTTTCTTT	CASSYSSAEAFF
.	TRBD2	TRBV6-2/TRBV6-3	18	TRBJ2-2	TGTGCCAGCAGCCCGACTAGCGGGAGATGGTTCGGCACCGGGGAGCTGTTTTTT	CASSPTSGRWFGTGELFF
few	.	TRBV5-1	13	TRBJ2-1	TGCGCCAGCACAGATGTGAGGGCGAATGAGCAGTTCTTC	CASTDVRANEQFF
few	TRBD2	TRBV5-5	17	TRBJ2-3	TGTGCCAGCAGCCGACAGCATCTAGCGGGGGGTCAACTTACGCAGTATTTT	CASSRQHLAGGQLTQYF
.	TRBD1	TRBV28	15	TRBJ2-5	TGTGCCAGCAGTCCGGACAGGGCTGTGGGAGAGACCCAGTACTTC	CASSPDRAVGETQYF
.	TRBD1	TRBV24-1	14	TRBJ1-2	TGTGCCACCAGTGAGGCCGACAGGGGACTTGGCTACACCTTC	CATSEADRGLGYTF
few	TRBD1	TRBV10-3	12	TRBJ1-2	TGTGCCATCACCCGGGACAGCTATGGCTACACCTTC	CAITRDSYGYTF
.	TRBD1	TRBV7-8	15	TRBJ1-2	TGTGCCAGCAGCCCCTGGGGACAGGGAATGGGTGGCTACACCTTC	CASSPWGQGMGGYTF
.	.	TRBV20-1	14	TRBJ1-4	TGCAGTGCTCCCGCCGGGGGGCTTTTTGAAAAACTGTTTTTT	CSAPAGGLFEKLFF
.	.	TRBV5-1	14	TRBJ2-1	TGCGCCAGCAGCTTGGGTGCAAGGGTGGATGAGCAGTTCTTC	CASSLGARVDEQFF
.	.	TRBV19	15	TRBJ1-1	TGTGCCAGTACCGCAACCCCCGGATTGAACACTGAAGCTTTCTTT	CASTATPGLNTEAFF
.	.	TRBV20-1	14	TRBJ2-7	TGCAGTGCCTGGAGGCCGGACGGAGCCTACGAGCAGTACTTC	CSAWRPDGAYEQYF
many	.	TRBV12-3/TRBV12-4	14	TRBJ2-2	TGTGCCAGCAGTTTAGTGGCGGCGACCGGGGAGCTGTTTTTT	CASSLVAATGELFF
.	.	TRBV10-2	20	TRBJ2-7	TGCGCCAGCAGTGAGGCCGGGCTGGGGGACCCCTGGGGGATCTCCTACGAGCAGTACTTC	CASSEAGLGDPWGISYEQYF
few	.	TRBV11-2	13	TRBJ1-1	TGTGCCAGCAGCTTAATGCAGGCCACTGAAGCTTTCTTT	CASSLMQATEAFF
.	.	TRBV7-2	16	TRBJ1-3	TGTGCCAGCAGCTTAGCGGGGCGGGGCTCTGGAAACACCATATATTTT	CASSLAGRGSGNTIYF
.	TRBD2	TRBV7-8	16	TRBJ2-1	TGTGCCAGCAGCTTGTCGTATGCGGGGGCCTACAATGAGCAGTTCTTC	CASSLSYAGAYNEQFF
.	TRBD1	TRBV12-3/TRBV12-4	15	TRBJ2-1	TGTGCCAGCAGTTGGACAGGGGGCTGGAAAAATGAGCAGTTCTTC	CASSWTGGWKNEQFF
.	.	TRBV5-1	13	TRBJ1-6	TGCGCCAGCAGCTTGGCCTCACGATCACCCCTCCACTTT	CASSLASRSPLHF
.	TRBD2	TRBV27	18	TRBJ2-1	TGTGCCAGCAGTTCCCCTAGCTTAGCGGGGGGCTCCTACAATGAGCAGTTCTTC	CASSSPSLAGGSYNEQFF
few	.	TRBV15	15	TRBJ1-3	TGTGCCACCAGCAGAGACCGGGCTTCTGGAAACACCATATATTTT	CATSRDRASGNTIYF
many	TRBD2	TRBV5-1	14	TRBJ2-1	TGCGCCAGCTCCCGTGGGGGGGGTTACGATGAGCAGTTCTTC	CASSRGGGYDEQFF
.	TRBD2	TRBV6-5	16	TRBJ2-1	TGTGCCAGCAGTTACCGTACTAGCGGACCCTACAATGAGCAGTTCTTC	CASSYRTSGPYNEQFF
.	.	TRBV10-3	14	TRBJ1-3	TGTGCCATCAGTGAGTTGCAAACTGGAAACACCATATATTTT	CAISELQTGNTIYF
few	.	TRBV7-2	17	TRBJ2-3	TGTGCCAGCAGCTTAGCGGGGGGATGGAGAAGAACAGATACGCAGTATTTT	CASSLAGGWRRTDTQYF
few	TRBD2	TRBV7-3	15	TRBJ2-7	TGTGCCAGCAGCAAATTAGCGGGAACTGGGTACGAGCAGTACTTC	CASSKLAGTGYEQYF
.	.	TRBV28	13	TRBJ1-2	TGTGCCAGCAGTGGAAGGAACAACTATGGCTACACCTTC	CASSGRNNYGYTF
few	TRBD2	TRBV4-2	16	TRBJ2-1	TGTGCCAGCAGCCAAAGTAGCGGGAGCTCCTACAATGAGCAGTTCTTC	CASSQSSGSSYNEQFF
.	TRBD2	TRBV7-2	13	TRBJ2-5	TGTGCCAGCAGTTGGGGCGGGGGAGAGACCCAGTACTTC	CASSWGGGETQYF
few	.	TRBV6-6	11	TRBJ2-1	TGTGCCTCCCAAGCCCGGTATGAGCAGTTCTTC	CASQARYEQFF
many	.	TRBV11-2	17	TRBJ1-6	TGTGCCAGCAGCTCCGTGGGGGGGCGAGCTTATAATTCACCCCTCCACTTT	CASSSVGGRAYNSPLHF
few	.	TRBV7-9	15	TRBJ2-7	TGTGCCAGCAGCTTAGCTAGCGGCAGACCTCACGAGCAGTACTTC	CASSLASGRPHEQYF
many	.	TRBV5-8	14	TRBJ1-1	TGTGCCAGCAGCTTGCGCGGCAGTAGGGCTGAAGCTTTCTTT	CASSLRGSRAEAFF
.	TRBD2	TRBV4-2	16	TRBJ2-2	TGTGCCAGCAGCCAAGAGGCTAGCGGATACACCGGGGAGCTGTTTTTT	CASSQEASGYTGELFF
.	.	TRBV9	16	TRBJ1-3	TGTGCCAGCAGCGTAGCCTGGGATACTACCGGAAACACCATATATTTT	CASSVAWDTTGNTIYF
.	TRBD2	TRBV29-1	15	TRBJ2-3	TGCAGCGTTTCTGTATCGGGGGGACGCTCAGATACGCAGTATTTT	CSVSVSGGRSDTQYF
few	.	TRBV6-1	15	TRBJ2-3	TGTGCCAGCAGACCCGACGGTACTAGCACAGATACGCAGTATTTT	CASRPDGTSTDTQYF
few	TRBD2	TRBV5-8	15	TRBJ2-1	TGTGCCAGCAGCCCTAGCGGGAGTTTCTACAATGAGCAGTTCTTC	CASSPSGSFYNEQFF
.	TRBD1	TRBV5-1	14	TRBJ2-7	TGCGCCAGCAGCGGGAACAGGGGATCCTACGAGCAGTACTTC	CASSGNRGSYEQYF
many	TRBD1	TRBV7-2	15	TRBJ2-1	TGTGCCAGCAGCATCACAGGGGGCTTTTCCAATGAGCAGTTCTTC	CASSITGGFSNEQFF
.	.	TRBV28	17	TRBJ2-6	TGTGCCAGCAGTTCCCCCCGGCCCAGCTCTGGGGCCAACGTCCTGACTTTC	CASSSPRPSSGANVLTF
few	.	TRBV20-1	10	TRBJ2-1	TGCAGTGCTACCGGGGTGGCGCAGTTCTTC	CSATGVAQFF
.	.	TRBV20-1	15	TRBJ1-2	TGCAGTGCTATCCGCCCCCCAGGGACGGGCGTTGGCTACACCTTC	CSAIRPPGTGVGYTF
.	.	TRBV20-1	15	TRBJ2-1	TGCAGTGCTCCCTCCCGGCCGGAGTCCTACAATGAGCAGTTCTTC	CSAPSRPESYNEQFF
many	TRBD2	TRBV20-1	13	TRBJ2-7	TGCAGTGCTCCCGTTGCGGGGGCCTACGAGCAGTACTTC	CSAPVAGAYEQYF
many	.	TRBV27	14	TRBJ1-2	TGTGCCAGCACCTCCATGCAGGGCAACTATGGCTACACCTTC	CASTSMQGNYGYTF
.	.	TRBV7-2	15	TRBJ2-7	TGTGCCAGCAGCTTAGTTCCTAGGACCCCTGACGAGCAGTACTTC	CASSLVPRTPDEQYF
many	TRBD1	TRBV25-1	14	TRBJ1-1	TGTGCCAGCAGTGGACAGGGTTTAAGCACTGAAGCTTTCTTT	CASSGQGLSTEAFF
.	TRBD2	TRBV20-1	16	TRBJ2-5	TGCAGTGCTGTTCCCGGGACTAGCGGAGAGAGAGAGACCCAGTACTTC	CSAVPGTSGERETQYF
many	TRBD1	TRBV6-5	17	TRBJ2-6	TGTGCCAGCAGTTACGCGACAGGGTTAGCTGGGGCCAACGTCCTGACTTTC	CASSYATGLAGANVLTF
few	TRBD1	TRBV6-5	15	TRBJ2-1	TGTGCCAGCAGTTACTCGGGACAGGGGCTCAATGAGCAGTTCTTC	CASSYSGQGLNEQFF
few	TRBD1	TRBV12-3/TRBV12-4	15	TRBJ1-1	TGTGCCAGCAGCCTCTCCGACAGGGAGAACACTGAAGCTTTCTTT	CASSLSDRENTEAFF
.	.	TRBV5-1	13	TRBJ2-6	TGCGCCAGCAGGGCTCCTGGGGCCAACGTCCTGACTTTC	CASRAPGANVLTF